This TCR beta chain was captured by sequencing in a study of post-analysis software for immune sequencing data (dated by TCRdb to the mid-2010s). In the study overall: Relapsing-remitting, secondary progressive and progressive-relapsing multiple sclerosis were recorded as disease courses, and subtype annotation was lacking for some patients. Patient repertoires were compared against roughly 12 previously published healthy control repertoires from donors aged roughly 6 to 28 years. A subset of samples was prepared in parallel using single-end sample barcoding, then pooled and co-amplified after Illumina adapter ligation. Overall study results and their limits: Direct clustering with F measure revealed strong co-clustering of samples prepared in the same batch, which led to a batch-effect correction. Patients showed significantly higher frequencies than controls for five TRBV segments, among them TRBV5-6, TRBV5-1 and TRBV20-1. The multiple sclerosis patient group was slightly younger than the control group. Compared with controls, multiple sclerosis patients had significantly lower normalized Chao1 diversity, a finding suggesting substantial peripheral T-cell clonal expansion.

V is shortened by 2 bases, J by 7 bases, and the region joining them spans 7 bases. The CDR3 measures 12 amino acids from cysteine to phenylalanine. Only the CDR3 DNA is retained, 36 bases long and in frame from the first base. The germline V gene yields SGHRS for CDR1 and YFSETQ for CDR2. Receptor amplification or capture employed PCR. The data were produced on an Illumina HiSeq 2500. Unique molecular identifiers were incorporated into TCR beta cDNA libraries to reduce PCR and sequencing biases. Every 1 to 10 million input T cells yielded 500,000 or so cDNA molecules, meaning each molecule approximated one T cell. The patient libraries were prepared and sequenced with the same protocol used for the earlier healthy control dataset. Samples belonging to the same batch were prepared together, multiplexed and sequenced on a shared HiSeq lane. The authors' analysis ran thus. Raw barcoded reads were processed with MIGEC, and single-read molecular identifier groups were discarded before consensus assembly and CDR3 extraction. Clonotype tables were post-analysed with VDJtools, normalizing diversity by down-sampling all datasets to the smallest sample size. To correct batch-related cross-sample contamination, repertoire overlap clustering matched CDR3 amino acid sequences but not nucleotide sequences. The public reads were quality trimmed at Q25 with fastp and then assembled into clones with MiXCR by TCRdb, keeping productive beta chains. Rows with one shared CDR3 protein collapse into an entry with the most common genes and DNA. TCRdb's processing, not the authors', yielded these V and J calls. This sample gives 800,000 to 950,000 distinct CDR3 sequences in total; approximately 53% of them show up just once. The biggest ten clones account for approximately 4.2% of the sample.

A remark on this clonotype: Its antigen is still unknown. Base quality data are lacking; no much larger clone is found one base away.

To demonstrate the VDJtools post-analysis software, TCR beta repertoires were profiled from the peripheral blood of about 13 young patients with multiple sclerosis. Multiple sclerosis patients were children and adolescents aged roughly 6 to 15 years. The TCR sequence derives from a girl aged 10 to 17 with multiple sclerosis. In this chain, TRBV5-1 is recombined with TRBJ2-1; the D gene lacks a confident call. The source material was blood. CDR3 sequence: CASSFGWNEQFF. The DNA sequence is TGCGCCAGCAGCTTTGGGTGGAATGAGCAGTTCTTC.